The source of this T cell receptor (beta chain) is a study of shared clonotypes between healthy human individuals (TCRdb year 2020). With respect to the entire study: The cohort comprised a couple of women and three men aged 18 to 49 years. For each donor, three plates each were used for CD4 naive and CD4 memory, two plates were used for CD8 naive, and one plate was used for CD8 memory. To estimate repertoire size and how much clonotype sharing occurs between individuals, the study deeply sequenced the blood TCR repertoires of five healthy adults. Different laboratories and diverse techniques were used to prepare libraries and sequence TCR repertoires, to increase sequencing depth and limit assay-specific biases. Per donor, leukapheresis produced somewhere between about 0.9 and 9.5 billion PBMCs.

Using the deep immunoSEQ assay, TCR CDR3 regions were amplified from genomic DNA by multiplex PCR. Extracted genomic DNA from each cell subset was distributed evenly across all wells of several immunoSEQ 96-well plates, and each plate was treated as a replicate. For sorted subsets, 200 to 250 ng genomic DNA, equal to about 30,000 T cell genomes, was loaded into each replicate PCR. Purified libraries were measured with a Qubit 3.0 fluorometer, size-checked on a Bioanalyzer 2100, and measured again with the KAPA Library Quantification kit. Every immunoSEQ 96-well plate was sequenced on a separate single-read 150-cycle Illumina NextSeq 550 flow cell. Regarding the original processing steps: The immunoSEQ output contained only junctional sequences without quality scores, so filtering could not match that applied to full-length reads. Sequences were annotated with PyIR, a Python wrapper for IgBLAST v1.9, and V/J genes and CDR3 were assigned using IMGT germline references. Reads were removed for weak V/J assignments (E-value above 1e-6), missing CDR3, stop codons, out-of-frame junctions, or ambiguous translated residues. V3J clonotypes were defined as sequences sharing the same inferred V gene, J gene, and CDR3 amino acid sequence. Percentage overlap between repertoires was computed as shared unique clonotypes divided by the size of the smaller repertoire. Richness of each repertoire was evaluated using RTK rarefaction, the Chao1 estimator, and Recon v2.1 estimates of unobserved clonotypes. For all TCRbeta clonotypes obtained by the gDNA method from a few donors, generation probabilities were computed with OLGA. TCRdb re-hosts the immuneACCESS table, in-frame sequences only. Its copies lack some clones; in the studies checked, an unresolved V gene accounts for under half of them, and the cause for the rest is not known. D and trimming come from the DNA, and the V and J calls and clone size come from that table. The table for this sample lists hundreds of thousands of clones; about 74% of them were counted only once. The ten largest clones represent 1.5% to 2% of the sample.

Trimmed from V: 2 bases; trimmed from J: 7 bases; junction bases lacking a gene match: 10. According to the germline V gene, CDR1 reads SGHRS and CDR2 reads YFSETQ. The CDR3 sequence holds 17 residues, the cysteine and phenylalanine included. Solely the CDR3 DNA is kept, with 51 bases framed from the first base. This clone was observed many times. There is no known antigen for this receptor. No base quality information exists; no much larger clone differs at one position. Overall results and qualifications from the work: Even with the large sequencing depth, rarefaction of the sorted-subset datasets indicated that sequencing was incomplete. Because the study included only a small number of donors, the genetic and exposure-history diversity represented was limited. Sharing across a few donors was observed for about 5% of naive CD4, less than 4% of naive CD8, 2.3% of memory CD4, and about 0.39% of memory CD8 clonotypes. Sampling was restricted to blood, and TCR repertoires in tissues likely differ from the TCR repertoires found in blood. Estimated clonotype richness was generally larger for naive than for memory subsets. Pairwise subsampling indicated that sequencing depth was expected to affect the degree of clonotype sharing among donors. Higher generation probabilities were observed for clonotypes shared by all four sorted-subset donors than for non-shared clonotypes.

The donors were healthy, HIV-negative adults with no recently reported acute infections or vaccinations. Every donor was a Caucasian adult living in Nashville, Tennessee, USA. CD4+ T cells were enriched by magnetic negative selection, after which naive cells were positively selected on CD45RA and the negative fraction was taken as the memory subset. Blood was obtained by leukapheresis, after which PBMCs were separated by Ficoll-Histopaque density gradient centrifugation and cryopreserved in liquid nitrogen vapor phase. Purity and quantity of every magnetically sorted T cell population were checked by analytical flow cytometry. Genomic DNA was isolated from every sorted fraction and measured by UV absorbance on a Nanodrop 2000c.

The V gene is TRBV5-1 and the J gene is TRBJ2-2; the junction holds 11 bases that match TRBD1. This TCR derives from a woman aged 25-40 years in good health. The specimen was memory CD4+ T cells sorted from blood. Per the publication, the cell subset or site label means: CD45RA-negative fraction. The CDR3 in this case is CASSFDRDRGIIGELFF. The DNA is as follows: TGCGCCAGCAGCTTCGACCGGGACAGGGGGATCATCGGGGAGCTGTTTTTT. The entire variable domain, with the stretches around the CDR3 drawn from the reference TRBV5-1 and TRBJ2-2 proteins, is KAGVTQTPRYLIKTRGQQVTLSCSPISGHRSVSWYQQTPGQGLQFLFEYFSETQRNKGNFPGRFSGRQFSNSRSEMNVSTLELGDSALYLCASSFDRDRGIIGELFFGEGSRLTVL.